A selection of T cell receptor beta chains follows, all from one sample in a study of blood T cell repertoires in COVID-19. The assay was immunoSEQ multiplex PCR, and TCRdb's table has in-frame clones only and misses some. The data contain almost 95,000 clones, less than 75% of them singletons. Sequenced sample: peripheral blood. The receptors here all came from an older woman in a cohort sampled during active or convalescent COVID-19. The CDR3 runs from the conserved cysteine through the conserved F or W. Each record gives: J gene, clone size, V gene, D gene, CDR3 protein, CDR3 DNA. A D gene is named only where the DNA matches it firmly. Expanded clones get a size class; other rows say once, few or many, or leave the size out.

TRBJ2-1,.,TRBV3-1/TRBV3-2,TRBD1,CASSLGQGARNEQFF,TGTGCCAGCAGCCTCGGACAGGGGGCCAGGAATGAGCAGTTCTTC
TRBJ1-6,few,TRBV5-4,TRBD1,CASSFDRGNSPLHF,TGTGCCAGCAGCTTCGACAGGGGAAATTCACCCCTCCACTTT
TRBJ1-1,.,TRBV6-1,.,CASSDLRGPLNTEAFF,TGTGCCAGCAGTGATTTGCGGGGGCCCCTGAACACTGAAGCTTTCTTT
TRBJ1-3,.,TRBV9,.,CASSRGVKGNTIYF,TGTGCCAGCAGTCGGGGGGTAAAGGGAAACACCATATATTTT
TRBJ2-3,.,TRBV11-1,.,CASSLAGSTDTQYF,TGTGCCAGCAGCTTAGCGGGCAGTACAGATACGCAGTATTTT
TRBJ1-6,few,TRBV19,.,CASSNQGSSYNSPLHF,TGTGCCAGTAGTAACCAGGGGAGCTCCTATAATTCACCCCTCCACTTT
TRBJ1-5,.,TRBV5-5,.,CASSATGDFNQPQHF,TGTGCCAGCAGCGCCACCGGGGACTTCAATCAGCCCCAGCATTTT
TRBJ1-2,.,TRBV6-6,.,CASSPRGGEVGPNYGYTF,TGTGCCAGCAGTCCCCGGGGGGGCGAAGTTGGGCCAAACTATGGCTACACCTTC
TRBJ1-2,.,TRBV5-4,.,CASSTKQNYGYTF,TGTGCCAGCAGCACCAAGCAAAACTATGGCTACACCTTC
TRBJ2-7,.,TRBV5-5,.,CASSPKTVYEQYF,TGTGCCAGCAGCCCCAAGACAGTCTACGAGCAGTACTTC
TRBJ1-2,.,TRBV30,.,CAWNNNYGYTF,TGTGCCTGGAATAATAACTATGGCTACACCTTC
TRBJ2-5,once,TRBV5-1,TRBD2,CASSSPSGGAETQYF,TGCGCCAGCAGCTCCCCTAGCGGGGGGGCAGAGACCCAGTACTTC
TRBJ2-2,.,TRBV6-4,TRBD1,CASSTTGGTGELFF,TGTGCCAGCAGCACCACAGGGGGCACCGGGGAGCTGTTTTTT
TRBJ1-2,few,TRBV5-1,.,CASSLANYGYTF,TGCGCCAGCAGCTTGGCAAACTATGGCTACACCTTC
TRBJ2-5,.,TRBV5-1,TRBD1,CASSFGDRVLETQYF,TGCGCCAGCAGCTTCGGGGACAGGGTTTTAGAGACCCAGTACTTC
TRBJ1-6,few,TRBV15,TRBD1,CATSGGTGGVDNSPLHF,TGTGCCACCAGCGGCGGGACAGGGGGCGTAGATAATTCACCCCTCCACTTT
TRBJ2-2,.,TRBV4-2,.,CASSQIQEGRELFF,TGTGCCAGCAGCCAAATACAGGAGGGCAGGGAGCTGTTTTTT
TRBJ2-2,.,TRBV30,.,CAWTLTRVSGELFF,TGTGCCTGGACGTTAACCAGGGTGTCCGGGGAGCTGTTTTTT
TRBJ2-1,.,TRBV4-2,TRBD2,CARLLGMRGGVEQFF,TGTGCCAGACTTCTGGGGATGCGGGGGGGCGTTGAGCAGTTCTTC
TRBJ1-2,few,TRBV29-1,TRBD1,CSVDRDRDLRGYTF,TGCAGCGTTGACAGGGACAGGGATTTGCGTGGCTACACCTTC
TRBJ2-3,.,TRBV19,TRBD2,CASSTGTSGSTDTQYF,TGTGCCAGTAGTACTGGGACTAGCGGGAGCACAGATACGCAGTATTTT
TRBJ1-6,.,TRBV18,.,CASSPTAGDNSPLHF,TGTGCCAGCTCACCGACAGCGGGGGATAATTCACCCCTCCACTTT
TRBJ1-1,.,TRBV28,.,CASGRRGQFFFF,TGTGCCAGCGGTCGTAGGGGACAATTCTTTTTCTTT
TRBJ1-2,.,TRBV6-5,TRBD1,CASSNRGRDYGYTF,TGTGCCAGCAGTAACAGGGGCCGGGACTATGGCTACACCTTC
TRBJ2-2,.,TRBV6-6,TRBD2,CASSLGLAGARAGELFF,TGTGCCAGCAGTCTGGGACTAGCGGGGGCTAGGGCCGGGGAGCTGTTTTTT
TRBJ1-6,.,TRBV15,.,CATSRDRGAYNSPLHF,TGTGCCACCAGCAGAGATCGGGGGGCCTATAATTCACCCCTCCACTTT
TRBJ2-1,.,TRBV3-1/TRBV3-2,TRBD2,CASSPQRGGNNEQFF,TGTGCCAGCAGCCCCCAGCGGGGGGGCAACAATGAGCAGTTCTTC
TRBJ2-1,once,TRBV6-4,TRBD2,CASSEGGKAYNEQFF,TGTGCCAGCAGTGAGGGAGGGAAGGCCTACAATGAGCAGTTCTTC
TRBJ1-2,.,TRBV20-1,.,CSAKGQYGYTF,TGCAGTGCAAAAGGACAGTATGGCTACACCTTC
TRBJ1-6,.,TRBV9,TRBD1,CASSPRTGTDYNSPLHF,TGTGCCAGCAGCCCCAGGACAGGGACTGATTATAATTCACCCCTCCACTTT
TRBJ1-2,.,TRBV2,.,CASSLTGTIIYGYTF,TGTGCCAGCAGTTTGACCGGGACAATTATCTATGGCTACACCTTC
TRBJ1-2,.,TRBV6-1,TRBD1,CASSDQTGSYGYTF,TGTGCCAGCAGTGACCAGACAGGGAGCTATGGCTACACCTTC
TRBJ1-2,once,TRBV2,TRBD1,CASIWTGPNYGYTF,TGTGCCAGCATATGGACAGGTCCTAACTATGGCTACACCTTC